These 6 T cell receptor beta chains share one sample of origin, sequenced in a study of graft-versus-host responses after intestinal transplantation. Profiling relied on immunoSEQ multiplex PCR, and the TCRdb table lists in-frame clones only, not all of them. Of around 90,000 clones listed, over 80% were seen once; the top ten hold around 1.1%. These TCRs are of unknown antigen specificity. The sequencing used unstimulated CD8+ T cells sorted from spleen or lymph node cells, collected before transplant. The receptors stem from a human donor who was the organ donor for an intestinal transplant.

The chain employs TRBV29-1 and TRBJ2-2; a possible D gene is TRBD2 (5 bases). V was clipped by 4 bases and J by 6 bases, with 18 bases between them. Germline V lookup: CDR1 SQVTM, CDR2 ANQGSEA. CDR3 size: 15 residues. The CDR3 protein is CSVGLVEAPAGELFF. The CDR3 DNA reads as TGCAGCGTTGGACTGGTGGAGGCCCCCGCCGGGGAGCTGTTTTTT.

The chain uses TRBV15 and TRBJ1-1; no clear D. Germline CDR1 and CDR2: LNHNV and YYDKDF (reference sequence). Trimming removed 1 base from V and 8 bases from J, with 14 bases in between. CDR3 length equals 14 residues. The CDR3 region is CATSRVRYDSEAFF. Written as DNA, the CDR3 is TGTGCCACCAGCAGAGTCAGGTACGATTCAGAAGCTTTCTTT. Together with reference TRBV15 and TRBJ1-1, the CDR3 gives the full variable domain: DAMVIQNPRYQVTQFGKPVTLSCSQTLNHNVMYWYQQKSSQAPKLLFHYYDKDFNNEADTPDNFQSRRPNTSFCFLDIRSPGLGDTAMYLCATSRVRYDSEAFFGQGTRLTVV.

The chain couples TRBV11-2 to TRBJ2-3; maybe TRBD2 (6 bases). The CDR3 sequence is 14 residues long. V lost 5 bases and J 6 bases, leaving 15 bases between the germline ends. CDR1 and CDR2 (germline): SGHAT, FQNNGV. The CDR3 region is CASSPDYRADTQYF. In nucleotides, the CDR3 is TGTGCCAGCAGCCCGGACTACCGCGCGGATACGCAGTATTTT.

The chain combines TRBV9 with TRBJ1-3; perhaps TRBD1 as D (5 bases). CDR1 is SGDLS and CDR2 is YYNGEE in the germline V gene. The CDR3 totals 16 residues. Trimming stripped 4 bases from V and 0 bases from J, with 14 bases between. CDR3 bases: TGTGCCAGCAGCCTCACAGGCCAGAGCTCTGGAAACACCATATATTTT. Translation: CASSLTGQSSGNTIYF. The full variable domain, its missing parts supplied by reference TRBV9 and TRBJ1-3, is DSGVTQTPKHLITATGQRVTLRCSPRSGDLSVYWYQQSLDQGLQFLIQYYNGEERAKGNILERFSAQQFPDLHSELNLSSLELGDSALYFCASSLTGQSSGNTIYFGEGSWLTVV.

This chain links TRBV29-1 with TRBJ2-7, with 11 bases lining up with TRBD2. The CDR3 runs to 16 residues. Germline V gives CDR1 SQVTM, CDR2 ANQGSEA. V was clipped by 3 bases and J by 0 bases; unmatched bases: 7. The CDR3 coding sequence is TGCAGCGTTGAGGGGTCTAGCGGGGGGAGCTCCTACGAGCAGTACTTC. Translated: CSVEGSSGGSSYEQYF.

This chain uses TRBV6-5 with TRBJ2-5, with D perhaps TRBD2 (6 bases). The CDR3 is made up of 16 amino acids. V was shortened by 0 bases and J by 5 bases, with 16 bases between the two germline ends. CDR1 and CDR2 (germline): MNHEY, SVGAGI. CDR3 loop: CASSYSSWGVRETQYF. CDR3 nucleotide sequence: TGTGCCAGCAGTTACTCCTCGTGGGGGGTAAGGGAGACCCAGTACTTC.